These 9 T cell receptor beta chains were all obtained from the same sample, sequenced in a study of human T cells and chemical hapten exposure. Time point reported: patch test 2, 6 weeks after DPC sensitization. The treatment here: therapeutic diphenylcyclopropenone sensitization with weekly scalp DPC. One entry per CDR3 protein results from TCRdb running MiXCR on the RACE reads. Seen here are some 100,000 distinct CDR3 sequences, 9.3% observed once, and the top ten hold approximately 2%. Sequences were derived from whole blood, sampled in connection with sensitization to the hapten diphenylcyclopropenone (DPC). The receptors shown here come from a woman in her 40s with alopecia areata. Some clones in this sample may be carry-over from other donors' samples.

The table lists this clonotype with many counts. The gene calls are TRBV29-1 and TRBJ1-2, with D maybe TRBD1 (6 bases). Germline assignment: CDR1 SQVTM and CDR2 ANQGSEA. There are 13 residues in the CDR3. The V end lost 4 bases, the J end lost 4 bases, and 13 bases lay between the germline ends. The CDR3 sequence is CSVGLQGPYGYTF. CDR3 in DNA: TGCAGCGTTGGCTTACAGGGTCCCTATGGCTACACCTTC.

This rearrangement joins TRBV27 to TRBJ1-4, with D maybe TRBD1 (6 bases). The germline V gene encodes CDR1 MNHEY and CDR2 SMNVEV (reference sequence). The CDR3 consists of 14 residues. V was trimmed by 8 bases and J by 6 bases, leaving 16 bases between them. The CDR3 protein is CASGYTGSHEKLFF. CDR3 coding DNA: TGTGCCAGCGGTTACACAGGGTCACATGAAAAACTGTTTTTT. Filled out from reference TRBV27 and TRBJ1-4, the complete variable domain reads EAQVTQNPRYLITVTGKKLTVTCSQNMNHEYMSWYRQDPGLGLRQIYYSMNVEVTDKGDVPEGYKVSRKEKRNFPLILESPSPNQTSLYFCASGYTGSHEKLFFGSGTQLSVL.

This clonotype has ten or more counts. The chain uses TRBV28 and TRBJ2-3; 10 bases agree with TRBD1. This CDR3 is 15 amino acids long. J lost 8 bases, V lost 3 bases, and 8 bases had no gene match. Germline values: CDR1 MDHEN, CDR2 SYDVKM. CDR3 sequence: CASSLWDRGFGTQYF. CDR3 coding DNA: TGTGCCAGCAGTTTGTGGGACAGGGGTTTTGGTACGCAGTATTTT.

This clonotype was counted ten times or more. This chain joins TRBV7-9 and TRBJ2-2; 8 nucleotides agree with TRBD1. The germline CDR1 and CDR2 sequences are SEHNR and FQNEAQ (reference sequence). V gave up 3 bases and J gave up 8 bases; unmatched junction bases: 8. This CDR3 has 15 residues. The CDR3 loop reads CASSLLTGATGELFF. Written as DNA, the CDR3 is TGTGCCAGCAGCTTGTTGACAGGGGCAACGGGGGAGCTGTTTTTT.

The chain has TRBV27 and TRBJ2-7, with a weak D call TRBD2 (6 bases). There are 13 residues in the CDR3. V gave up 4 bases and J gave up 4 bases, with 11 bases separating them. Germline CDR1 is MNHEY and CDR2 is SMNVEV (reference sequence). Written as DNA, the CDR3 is TGTGCCAGCAGTTACCGGGGGTCTTACGAGCAGTACTTC. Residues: CASSYRGSYEQYF.

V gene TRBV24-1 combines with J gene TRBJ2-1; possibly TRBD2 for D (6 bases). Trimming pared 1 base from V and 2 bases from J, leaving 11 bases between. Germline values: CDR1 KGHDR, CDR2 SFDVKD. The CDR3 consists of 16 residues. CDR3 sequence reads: CATSDFKGGTYNEQFF. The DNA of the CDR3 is TGTGCCACCAGTGATTTCAAGGGCGGGACCTACAATGAGCAGTTCTTC.

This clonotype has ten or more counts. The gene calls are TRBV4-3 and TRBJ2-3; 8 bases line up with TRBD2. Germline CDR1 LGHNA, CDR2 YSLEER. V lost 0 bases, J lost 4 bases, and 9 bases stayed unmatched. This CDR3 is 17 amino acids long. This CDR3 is CASSQDRAGGMADTQYF. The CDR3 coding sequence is TGCGCCAGCAGCCAAGATCGGGCGGGAGGTATGGCAGATACGCAGTATTTT.

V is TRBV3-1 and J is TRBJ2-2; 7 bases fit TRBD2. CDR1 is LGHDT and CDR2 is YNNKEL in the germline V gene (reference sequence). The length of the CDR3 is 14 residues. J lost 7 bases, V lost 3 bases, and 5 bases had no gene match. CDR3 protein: CASSQRESGGELFF. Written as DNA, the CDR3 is TGTGCCAGCAGCCAGCGGGAGTCGGGCGGGGAGCTGTTTTTT.

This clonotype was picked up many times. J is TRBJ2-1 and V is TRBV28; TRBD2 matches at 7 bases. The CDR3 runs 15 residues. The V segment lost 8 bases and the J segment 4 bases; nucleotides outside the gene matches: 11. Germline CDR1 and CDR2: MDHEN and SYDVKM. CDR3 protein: CASGWGEGLYNEQFF. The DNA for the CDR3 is TGTGCCAGCGGCTGGGGGGAGGGCCTTTACAATGAGCAGTTCTTC.